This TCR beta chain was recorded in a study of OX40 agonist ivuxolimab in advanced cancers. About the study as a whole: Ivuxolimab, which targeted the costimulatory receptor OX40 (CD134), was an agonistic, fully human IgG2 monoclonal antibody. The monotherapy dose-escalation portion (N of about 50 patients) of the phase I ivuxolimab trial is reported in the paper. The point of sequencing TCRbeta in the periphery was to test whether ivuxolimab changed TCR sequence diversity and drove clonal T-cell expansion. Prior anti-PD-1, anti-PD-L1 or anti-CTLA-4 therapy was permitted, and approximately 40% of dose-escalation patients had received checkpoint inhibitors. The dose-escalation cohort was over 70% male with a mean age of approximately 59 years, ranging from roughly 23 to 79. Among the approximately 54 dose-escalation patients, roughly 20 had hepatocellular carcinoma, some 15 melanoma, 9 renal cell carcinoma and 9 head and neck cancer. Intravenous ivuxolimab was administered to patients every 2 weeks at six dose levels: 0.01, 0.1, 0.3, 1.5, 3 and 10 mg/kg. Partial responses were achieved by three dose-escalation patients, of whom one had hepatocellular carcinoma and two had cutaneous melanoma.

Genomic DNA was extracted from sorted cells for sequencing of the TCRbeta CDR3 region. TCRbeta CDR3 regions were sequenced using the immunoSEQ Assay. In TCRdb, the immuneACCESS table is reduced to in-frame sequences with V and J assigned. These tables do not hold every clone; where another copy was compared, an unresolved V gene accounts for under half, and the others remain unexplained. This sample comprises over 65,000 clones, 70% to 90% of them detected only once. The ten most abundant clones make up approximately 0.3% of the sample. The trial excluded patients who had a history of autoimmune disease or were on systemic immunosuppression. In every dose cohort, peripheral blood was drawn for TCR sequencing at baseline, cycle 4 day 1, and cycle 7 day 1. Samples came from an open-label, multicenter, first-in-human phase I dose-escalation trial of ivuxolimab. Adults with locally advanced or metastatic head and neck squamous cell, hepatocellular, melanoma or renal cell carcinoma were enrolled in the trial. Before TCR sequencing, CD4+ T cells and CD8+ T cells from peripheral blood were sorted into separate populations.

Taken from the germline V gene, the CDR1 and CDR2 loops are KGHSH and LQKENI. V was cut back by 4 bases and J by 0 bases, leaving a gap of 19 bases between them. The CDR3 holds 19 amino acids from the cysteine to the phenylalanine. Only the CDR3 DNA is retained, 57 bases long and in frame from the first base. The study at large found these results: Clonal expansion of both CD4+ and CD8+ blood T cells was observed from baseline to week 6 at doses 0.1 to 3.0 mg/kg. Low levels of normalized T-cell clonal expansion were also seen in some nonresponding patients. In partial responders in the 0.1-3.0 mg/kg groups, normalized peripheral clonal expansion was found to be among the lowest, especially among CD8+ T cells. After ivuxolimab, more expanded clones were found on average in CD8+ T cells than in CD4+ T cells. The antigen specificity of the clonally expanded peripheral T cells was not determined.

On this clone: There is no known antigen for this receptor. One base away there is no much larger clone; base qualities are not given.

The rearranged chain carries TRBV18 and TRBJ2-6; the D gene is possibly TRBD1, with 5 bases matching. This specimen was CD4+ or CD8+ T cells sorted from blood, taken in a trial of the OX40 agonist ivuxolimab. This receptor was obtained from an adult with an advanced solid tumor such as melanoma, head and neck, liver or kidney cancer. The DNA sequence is TGTGCCAGCTCACGGGGCTTGAAGGTCGGTAGCTCTGGGGCCAACGTCCTGACTTTC. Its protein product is CASSRGLKVGSSGANVLTF.